Here is one T cell receptor beta chain with its context. TCRdb's table, derived via immunoSEQ multiplex PCR, lists solely in-frame clones and lacks some. The table includes under 300,000 clones, about four fifths detected once. The sample originates from a study of Tregs in tolerant kidney transplant recipients. Unstimulated Tregs (CD4+CD25+CD127-) and CD4+CD25- non-Tregs were sorted from PBMCs. Sequenced material: CD4+ T cells from blood. The TCR originated in a human donor in good health.

The CDR3 DNA is TGTGCCAGCAGCAACCGGGCCGTAATCCCCCTCTATGGCTACACCTTC. This codes for CASSNRAVIPLYGYTF. This sequence joins TRBV5-5 and TRBJ1-2; D gene ambiguous. The V gene's germline CDR1 is SGHKS and CDR2 YYEKEE (reference sequence). This CDR3 region has 16 residues. Trimming stripped 4 bases from V and 4 bases from J, with 20 bases between. Based on the CDR3 plus reference TRBV5-5 and TRBJ1-2, the full variable domain is DAGVTQSPTHLIKTRGQQVTLRCSPISGHKSVSWYQQVLGQGPQFIFQYYEKEERGRGNFPDRFSARQFPNYSSELNVNALLLGDSALYLCASSNRAVIPLYGYTFGSGTRLTVV.